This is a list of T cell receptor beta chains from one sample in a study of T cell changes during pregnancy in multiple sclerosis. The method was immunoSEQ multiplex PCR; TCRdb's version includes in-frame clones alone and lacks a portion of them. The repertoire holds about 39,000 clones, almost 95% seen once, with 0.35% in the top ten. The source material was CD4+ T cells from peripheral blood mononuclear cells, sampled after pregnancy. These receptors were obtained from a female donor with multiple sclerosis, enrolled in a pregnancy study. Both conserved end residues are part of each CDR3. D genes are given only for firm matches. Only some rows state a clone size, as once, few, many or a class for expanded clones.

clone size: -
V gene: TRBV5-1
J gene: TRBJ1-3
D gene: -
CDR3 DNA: TGCGCCAGCACTGAAACAGGCCCGAGCTCTGGAAACACCATATATTTT
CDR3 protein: CASTETGPSSGNTIYF

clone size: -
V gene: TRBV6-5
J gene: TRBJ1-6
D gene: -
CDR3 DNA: TGTGCCAGCAGTTTCCTTACGACACGAACGGATTCACCCCTCCACTTT
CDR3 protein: CASSFLTTRTDSPLHF

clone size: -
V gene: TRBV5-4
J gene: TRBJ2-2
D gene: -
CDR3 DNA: TGTGCCAGCAGCCCATCCAGAGGGGGGAACACCGGGGAGCTGTTTTTT
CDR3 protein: CASSPSRGGNTGELFF

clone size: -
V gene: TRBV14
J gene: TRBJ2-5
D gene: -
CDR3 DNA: TGTGCCAGCAGCCGACAGACAGAGCCAAGGACCCAGTACTTC
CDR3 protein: CASSRQTEPRTQYF

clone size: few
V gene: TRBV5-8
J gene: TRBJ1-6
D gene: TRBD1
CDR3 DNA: TGTGCCAGCAGCTTGACAGGGGTGTCACCCCTCCACTTT
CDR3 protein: CASSLTGVSPLHF

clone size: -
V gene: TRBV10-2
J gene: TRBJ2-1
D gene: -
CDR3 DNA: TGCGCCAGCAGTCCTATCGGGACACAATACAATGAGCAGTTCTTC
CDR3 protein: CASSPIGTQYNEQFF

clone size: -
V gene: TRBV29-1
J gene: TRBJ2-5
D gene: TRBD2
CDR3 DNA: TGCAGCGTTGTTAGCGGGGGGATTTCGACCCAGTACTTC
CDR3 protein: CSVVSGGISTQYF

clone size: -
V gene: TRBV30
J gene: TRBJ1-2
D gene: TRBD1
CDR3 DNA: TGTGCCTGGAGCAGACCGACAGGGCGGTTCTATGGCTACACCTTC
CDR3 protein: CAWSRPTGRFYGYTF

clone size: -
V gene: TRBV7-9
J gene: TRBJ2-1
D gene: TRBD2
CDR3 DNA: TGTGCCAGCAGCTTAGAGTGGGGACTAGCGGTCTACAATGAGCAGTTCTTC
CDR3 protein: CASSLEWGLAVYNEQFF

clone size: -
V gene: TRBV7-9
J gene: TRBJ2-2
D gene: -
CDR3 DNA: TGTGCCAGCAGCTATCTGGGGGGGCCGAACACCGGGGAGCTGTTTTTT
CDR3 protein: CASSYLGGPNTGELFF

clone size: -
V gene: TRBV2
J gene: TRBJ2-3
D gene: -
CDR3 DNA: TGTGCCAGCAGTGAAGTGCGCCCCGGAGGACCAGATACGCAGTATTTT
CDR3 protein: CASSEVRPGGPDTQYF

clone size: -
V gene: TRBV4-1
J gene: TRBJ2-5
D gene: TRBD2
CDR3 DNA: TGCGCCAGCAGCCAAGTCATAGCGGGGGTGACCCAAGAGACCCAGTACTTC
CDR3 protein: CASSQVIAGVTQETQYF

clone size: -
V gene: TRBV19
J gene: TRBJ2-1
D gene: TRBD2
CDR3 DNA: TGTGCCAGTAGTCCCGCTAGCGGGGGCTTAGATAATGAGCAGTTCTTC
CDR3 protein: CASSPASGGLDNEQFF

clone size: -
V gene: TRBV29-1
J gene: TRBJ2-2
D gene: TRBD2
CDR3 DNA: TGCAGCGCCTCGCGCGGGGGGCCTCCCGGGGAGCTGTTTTTT
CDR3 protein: CSASRGGPPGELFF

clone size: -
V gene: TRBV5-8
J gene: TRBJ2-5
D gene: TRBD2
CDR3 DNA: TGTGCCAGCAGCCCTGGAGTCCAGCGGGGGGGAGGAGAGACCCAGTACTTC
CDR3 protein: CASSPGVQRGGGETQYF

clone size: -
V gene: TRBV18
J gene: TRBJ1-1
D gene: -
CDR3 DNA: TGTGCCAGCTCACTACAGGGTGTGAACACTGAAGCTTTCTTT
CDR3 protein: CASSLQGVNTEAFF

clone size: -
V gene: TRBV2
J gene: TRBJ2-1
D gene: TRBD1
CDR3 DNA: TGTGCCAGCAGTGTACCGGGACAGGAAAAGCAGTTCTTC
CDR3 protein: CASSVPGQEKQFF

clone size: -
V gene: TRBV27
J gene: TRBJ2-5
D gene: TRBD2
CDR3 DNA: TGTGCCAGCAGAACTAGCGGGGGCCTACCAATAGAGACCCAGTACTTC
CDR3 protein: CASRTSGGLPIETQYF

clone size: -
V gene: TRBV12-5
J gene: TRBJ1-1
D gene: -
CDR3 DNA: TGTGCTAGTGGTTTGGACAGTGGAAACACTGAAGCTTTCTTT
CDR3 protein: CASGLDSGNTEAFF

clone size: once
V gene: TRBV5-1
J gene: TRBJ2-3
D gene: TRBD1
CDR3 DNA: TGCGCCAGCAGCTTGCAACAGGGGAGCACAGATACGCAGTATTTT
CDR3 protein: CASSLQQGSTDTQYF

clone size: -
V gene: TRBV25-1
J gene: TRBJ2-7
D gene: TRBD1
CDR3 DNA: TGTGCCAGCCGGGACAGGTACGAGCAGTACTTC
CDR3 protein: CASRDRYEQYF

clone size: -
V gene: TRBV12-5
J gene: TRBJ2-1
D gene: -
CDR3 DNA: TGTGCTAGTGGTTTGGGACAGGTCAACTCCTACAATGAGCAGTTCTTC
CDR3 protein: CASGLGQVNSYNEQFF

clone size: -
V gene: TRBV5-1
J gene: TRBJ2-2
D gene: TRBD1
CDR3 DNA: TGCGCCAGCAGGGGTCGGGACAGGGTGAGCACCGGGGAGCTGTTTTTT
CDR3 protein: CASRGRDRVSTGELFF

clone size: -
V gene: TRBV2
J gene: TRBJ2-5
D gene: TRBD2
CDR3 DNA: TGTGCCAGCAGTGTCAGCGGGGGAGGAGAGACCCAGTACTTC
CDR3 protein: CASSVSGGGETQYF

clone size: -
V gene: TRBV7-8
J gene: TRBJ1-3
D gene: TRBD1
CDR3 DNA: TGTGCCAGCAGCTTAGGGGACAGCAGCTCTGGAAACACCATATATTTT
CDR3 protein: CASSLGDSSSGNTIYF

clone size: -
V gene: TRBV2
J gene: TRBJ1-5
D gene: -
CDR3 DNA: TGTGCCAGCAGTGCTCGGAGCGGTAGCAATCAGCCCCAGCATTTT
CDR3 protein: CASSARSGSNQPQHF

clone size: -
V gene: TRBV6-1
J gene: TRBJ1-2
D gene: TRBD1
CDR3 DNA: TGTGCCAGCAGTGCGGACAGGAACTATGGCTACACCTTC
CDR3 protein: CASSADRNYGYTF

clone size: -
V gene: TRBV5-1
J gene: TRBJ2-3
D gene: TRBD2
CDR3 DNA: TGCGCCAGCAGCTTGGTATCGGGGGGGCGGAGCACAGATACGCAGTATTTT
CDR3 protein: CASSLVSGGRSTDTQYF

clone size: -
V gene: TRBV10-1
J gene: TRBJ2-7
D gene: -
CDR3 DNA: TGCGCCAGCAGTAGGAAGGGGGGACAGCAGGCAAAAAGGTTCTACGAGCAGTACTTC
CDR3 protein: CASSRKGGQQAKRFYEQYF

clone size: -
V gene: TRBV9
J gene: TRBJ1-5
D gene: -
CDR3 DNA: TGTGCCAGCAGCGTCGGGGATAGCAATCAGCCCCAGCATTTT
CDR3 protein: CASSVGDSNQPQHF

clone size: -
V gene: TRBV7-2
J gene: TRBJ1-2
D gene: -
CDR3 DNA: TGTGCCAGCAGCTTGGAGGGGCTGAACTATGGCTACACCTTC
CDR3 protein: CASSLEGLNYGYTF

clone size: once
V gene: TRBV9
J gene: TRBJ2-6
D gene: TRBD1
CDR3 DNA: TGTGCCAGCAGCGTTTCCGGGACAGGGAGCTCTGGGGCCAACGTCCTGACTTTC
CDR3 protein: CASSVSGTGSSGANVLTF

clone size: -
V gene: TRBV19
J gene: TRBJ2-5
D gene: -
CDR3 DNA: TGTGCCAGTAGTATAGGACTGCCCCAAGAGACCCAGTACTTC
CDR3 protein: CASSIGLPQETQYF

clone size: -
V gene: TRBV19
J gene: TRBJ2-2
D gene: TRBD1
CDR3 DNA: TGTGCCAGTAGCGGGACAGGGACGAACACCGGGGAGCTGTTTTTT
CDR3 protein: CASSGTGTNTGELFF

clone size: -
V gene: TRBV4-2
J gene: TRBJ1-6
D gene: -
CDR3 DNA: TGTGCCAGCAGCCAAGATCTGGGGCAGCTTACAAATAATTCACCCCTCCACTTT
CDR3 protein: CASSQDLGQLTNNSPLHF

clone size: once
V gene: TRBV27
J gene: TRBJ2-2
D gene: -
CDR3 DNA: TGTGCCAGCAGTTTAAGAGCGAACACCGGGGAGCTGTTTTTT
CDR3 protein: CASSLRANTGELFF

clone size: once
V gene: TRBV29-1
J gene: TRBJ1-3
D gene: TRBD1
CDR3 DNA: TGCAGCGCCTTAGGACAGGCCAACGCCATATATTTT
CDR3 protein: CSALGQANAIYF

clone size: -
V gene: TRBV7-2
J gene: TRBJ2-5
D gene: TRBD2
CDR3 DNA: TGTGCCAGCAGCTTGTCTGGCGGGGGGGCCGGGAGCGACCAGTACTTC
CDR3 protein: CASSLSGGGAGSDQYF

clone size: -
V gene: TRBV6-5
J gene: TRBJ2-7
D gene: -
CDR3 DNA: TGTGCCAGCAGTTACAGGGGGGGCGAAATCTACGAGCAGTACTTC
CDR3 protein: CASSYRGGEIYEQYF

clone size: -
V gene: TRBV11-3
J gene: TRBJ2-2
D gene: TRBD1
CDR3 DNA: TGTGCCAGCAGCCCCGGGACAGGGAACACCGGGGAGCTGTTTTTT
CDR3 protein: CASSPGTGNTGELFF

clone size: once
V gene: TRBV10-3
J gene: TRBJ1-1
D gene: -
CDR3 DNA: TGTGCCATCAGTGAGGACGGGGGCACTGAAGCTTTCTTT
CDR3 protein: CAISEDGGTEAFF